These 12 T cell receptor beta chains came from one sample sequenced in a study of control samples from healthy donors and cancer patients. Generated by immunoSEQ multiplex PCR, the TCRdb table keeps only in-frame clones and is missing some. Of around 100,000 clones in the sample, around nine tenths were seen once. Sample: blood. The receptors were gathered from a woman aged 18-29 years in good health.

The gene calls are TRBV13 and TRBJ1-5; tentative D call: TRBD1 (6 bases). The CDR3 has 14 amino acids. Germline V gene lookup returns CDR1 PRHDT and CDR2 FYEKMQ (reference sequence). Trimming removed 0 bases at V and 5 bases at J, with 8 bases between. The CDR3 DNA reads TGTGCCAGCAGCTTAGGGCACAGGGATCAGCCCCAGCATTTT. The encoded protein is CASSLGHRDQPQHF.

In this sample, this clone turned up a few times. The chain joins TRBV10-2 to TRBJ1-5; possible D gene TRBD1, 5 bases. The CDR3 has 17 amino acids. The V end lost 0 bases, the J end lost 4 bases, and 16 bases lay between the germline ends. Germline V lookup: CDR1 WSHSY, CDR2 SAAADI. This CDR3 is CASSESRRDGSNQPQHF. The CDR3 DNA is TGCGCCAGCAGTGAGTCTCGGCGGGACGGATCGAATCAGCCCCAGCATTTT.

The chain joins TRBV3-1 (or the pseudogene TRBV3-2) to TRBJ2-1; possibly TRBD2 for D (6 bases). The length of the CDR3 is 15 residues. The germline V and J ends were trimmed by 0 bases and 4 bases, with 10 bases remaining between them. Germline CDR1 LGHDT, CDR2 YNNKEL (reference sequence). CDR3 protein: CASSQEGGEYNEQFF. The CDR3 DNA reads as TGTGCCAGCAGCCAAGAGGGAGGCGAGTACAATGAGCAGTTCTTC.

V is TRBV24-1 and J is TRBJ2-5; 11 bases agree with TRBD1. CDR1 and CDR2 (germline): KGHDR, SFDVKD. The CDR3 loop spans 15 amino acids. V dropped 3 bases and J dropped 5; count of bases not matched to a gene: 4. CDR3 sequence (DNA): TGTGCCACCAGTGATCCGGGACAGGGGGTCGAGACCCAGTACTTC. It encodes CATSDPGQGVETQYF.

The V call is TRBV9, the J call TRBJ2-3; 9 bases agree with TRBD2. Looked up from germline, CDR1 is SGDLS and CDR2 is YYNGEE. J lost 2 bases, V lost 4 bases, and 8 bases had no gene match. This CDR3 is built from 16 residues. The CDR3 loop is CASSLQAGGHTDTQYF. In DNA, the CDR3 is TGTGCCAGCAGCCTCCAAGCGGGGGGTCACACAGATACGCAGTATTTT.

This sequence joins TRBV27 and TRBJ1-2; D unresolved. This CDR3 region has 12 residues. Germline values: CDR1 MNHEY, CDR2 SMNVEV (reference sequence). The V gene lost 4 bases and the J gene lost 8 bases, with 11 bases spanning the gap. The CDR3 region is CASSSRAIGYTF. CDR3 in DNA: TGTGCCAGCAGTTCTAGGGCTATCGGCTACACCTTC.

The chain combines TRBV9 with TRBJ1-1; the match to TRBD1 covers 7 bases. Trimming cost V 3 bases and J 0 bases; bases outside gene matches: 2. The CDR3 is 14 amino acids. The germline CDR1 and CDR2 sequences are SGDLS and YYNGEE. The CDR3 DNA reads as TGTGCCAGCAGCGCAGGGGGGATGAACACTGAAGCTTTCTTT. Translation: CASSAGGMNTEAFF.

V usage is TRBV5-1 and J usage is TRBJ1-1; 9 bases fit TRBD1. Unmatched junction bases numbered 4, after V lost 3 bases and J lost 4 bases. Germline V gene lookup returns CDR1 SGHRS and CDR2 YFSETQ. CDR3 length equals 14 residues. As DNA, the CDR3 is TGCGCCAGCAGCTCCCCGACAGGGGGCACTGAAGCTTTCTTT. Its translation: CASSSPTGGTEAFF.

This clone was seen just once. The CDR3 region is CASSQDHQDTF. The DNA of the CDR3 is TGTGCCAGCAGCCAAGATCACCAGGACACCTTC. The genes are TRBV11-2 and TRBJ1-2; D call uncertain. The V end lost 5 bases, the J end lost 12 bases, and 13 bases lay between the germline ends. CDR1 is SGHAT, CDR2 FQNNGV, per germline. CDR3 length: 11 residues.

The chain joins TRBV10-3 to TRBJ1-1; D ambiguous. CDR1 is ENHRY and CDR2 is SYGVKD in the germline V gene. The CDR3 spans 12 residues. V was pared by 6 bases and J by 1 base, with 6 bases between. The CDR3 region has the DNA TGTGCCATCAGCTTCGGGAACACTGAAGCTTTCTTT. This translates into CAISFGNTEAFF.

This chain links TRBV5-1 with TRBJ2-3; D possibly corresponds to TRBD2 (5 bases). From germline, CDR1 is SGHRS and CDR2 YFSETQ. V was shortened by 0 bases and J by 4 bases, with 9 bases between the two germline ends. The CDR3 sequence is 14 residues long. CDR3: CASSLGLLPDTQYF. In nucleotides, the CDR3 is TGCGCCAGCAGCTTGGGACTATTACCAGATACGCAGTATTTT.

Worth noting for this clone: Additional DNA sequences in this sample encode the identical CDR3. The V and J genes are TRBV27 and TRBJ1-2; a possible D gene is TRBD1 (6 bases). Germline V gene lookup returns CDR1 MNHEY and CDR2 SMNVEV (reference sequence). V was trimmed by 2 bases and J by 2 bases, leaving 6 bases between them. The CDR3 has 13 amino acids. In DNA, the CDR3 is TGTGCCAGCAGTTTAACAGGGAACTATGGCTACACCTTC. This sequence encodes CASSLTGNYGYTF.